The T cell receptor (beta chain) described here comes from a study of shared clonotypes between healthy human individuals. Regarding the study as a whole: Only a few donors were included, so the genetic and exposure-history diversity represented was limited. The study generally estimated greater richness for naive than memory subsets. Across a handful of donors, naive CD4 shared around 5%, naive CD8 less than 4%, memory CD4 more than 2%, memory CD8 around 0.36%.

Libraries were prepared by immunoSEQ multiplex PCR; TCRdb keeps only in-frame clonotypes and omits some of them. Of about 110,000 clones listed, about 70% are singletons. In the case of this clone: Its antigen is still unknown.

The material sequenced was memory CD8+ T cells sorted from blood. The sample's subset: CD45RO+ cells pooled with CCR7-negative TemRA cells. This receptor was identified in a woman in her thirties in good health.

The DNA for the CDR3 is TGTGCCAGCAGCTTTCCGGGACCTACACCTCAAGAGACCCAGTACTTC. Protein sequence: CASSFPGPTPQETQYF. The chain is built from TRBV7-9 and TRBJ2-5; D is tentatively TRBD1 or TRBD2 (5 bases each). The CDR3 is 16 residues long. V was trimmed by 3 bases and J by 2 bases, leaving 16 bases between them. Looked up from germline, CDR1 is SEHNR and CDR2 is FQNEAQ (reference sequence).